This entry lists 18 T cell receptor beta chains sequenced from one sample in a study of T cell responses to AZD1222 COVID-19 vaccine. Some clones are missing from TCRdb's copy, which holds only in-frame ones; the method was immunoSEQ multiplex PCR. The sample has 87,000 or so clones; 85% to 90% are singletons. The source material was peripheral blood, sampled on day 0 of AZD1222 vaccination. All receptors come from an adult in good health.

The rearrangement links TRBV30 to TRBJ2-5; weak D call: TRBD1 (8 bases). The V and J ends lost 0 bases and 4 bases respectively, with 12 bases between them. Germline CDR1 reads GTSNPN; CDR2 reads SVGIG (reference sequence). The CDR3 loop spans 14 amino acids. The CDR3 loop reads CAWSVQGGGETQYF. In DNA form, the CDR3 reads TGTGCCTGGAGTGTACAGGGGGGGGGAGAGACCCAGTACTTC.

This clone was recorded once. The chain recombines TRBV12-3 or TRBV12-4 with TRBJ1-2; D is unclear. The CDR3 loop spans 13 amino acids. Trimming left V 6 bases short and J 8 bases short, with 16 bases between. The CDR3 sequence: CASSRVGRSGYTF. In DNA form, the CDR3 reads TGTGCCAGCAGCCGAGTAGGGCGGTCGGGCTACACCTTC.

The V and J genes are TRBV5-6 and TRBJ1-1; 8 positions agree with TRBD1. Trimming took 0 bases from V and 3 from J; bases not matched to a gene: 4. This CDR3 has 15 amino acids. From germline, CDR1 is SGHDT and CDR2 YYEEEE. The CDR3 loop is CASSLAGGADTEAFF. For the CDR3, the DNA is TGTGCCAGCAGCTTGGCAGGGGGCGCGGACACTGAAGCTTTCTTT.

This clone occurred once. The rearrangement joins TRBV10-3 to TRBJ1-3; D gene unclear. Per germline, CDR1 ENHRY and CDR2 SYGVKD. V was shortened by 6 bases and J by 0 bases, with 12 bases between the two germline ends. This CDR3 is built from 15 residues. The chain's CDR3 is CAISGQGSSGNTIYF. The CDR3, as DNA: TGTGCCATCAGCGGGCAAGGGAGCTCTGGAAACACCATATATTTT.

The rearrangement joins TRBV6-5 to TRBJ2-7, with 9 bases identical to TRBD1. The CDR3 runs to 13 residues. The V segment lost 5 bases and the J segment 6 bases; nucleotides outside the gene matches: 5. Germline V gene sequence: CDR1 MNHEY, CDR2 SVGAGI. CDR3 bases: TGTGCCAGCAGTACCGGACAGGGGTTCGAGCAGTACTTC. Translating gives CASSTGQGFEQYF.

The rearrangement joins TRBV20-1 to TRBJ1-1; D is undetermined. The CDR3 covers 11 residues. The V and J ends lost 6 bases and 1 base respectively, with 6 bases between them. The germline V gene encodes CDR1 DFQATT and CDR2 SNEGSKA (reference sequence). CDR3 residues: CSAFWNTEAFF. The CDR3 bases are TGCAGTGCCTTCTGGAACACTGAAGCTTTCTTT.

The CDR3 nucleotides read TGTGCCAGCAGCCAACAGTATGGCTACACCTTC. Amino acids: CASSQQYGYTF. The chain carries TRBV5-5 and TRBJ1-2; D is ambiguous. Germline-derived CDR1 and CDR2 are SGHKS and YYEKEE (reference sequence). CDR3 length: 11 residues. V dropped 4 bases and J dropped 5 bases, with 6 bases sitting between them. Drawing the rest from reference TRBV5-5 and TRBJ1-2, the complete variable domain is DAGVTQSPTHLIKTRGQQVTLRCSPISGHKSVSWYQQVLGQGPQFIFQYYEKEERGRGNFPDRFSARQFPNYSSELNVNALLLGDSALYLCASSQQYGYTFGSGTRLTVV.

The chain recombines TRBV5-4 with TRBJ2-3; 9 bases agree with TRBD1. Germline CDR1 is SGHNT and CDR2 is YYREEE (reference sequence). CDR3 length: 16 residues. Trimming removed 4 bases from V and 7 bases from J; junction bases left unmatched: 13. CDR3 residues: CASSPGGTGSGNTQYF. CDR3 coding DNA: TGTGCCAGCAGCCCCGGCGGGACAGGGAGTGGAAATACGCAGTATTTT.

This chain links TRBV15 with TRBJ1-3, with D hard to call. From germline, CDR1 is LNHNV and CDR2 YYDKDF (reference sequence). This CDR3 is built from 16 residues. Between the trimmed V and J ends, which lost 1 base and 4 bases, there was a span of 14 bases. The CDR3 nucleotides read TGTGCCACCAGCAGAGGATCCGGGAATAGGGGAAACACCATATATTTT. Residues: CATSRGSGNRGNTIYF.

This rearrangement joins TRBV5-1 to TRBJ1-5; weak D call: TRBD1 (6 bases). Trimming removed 0 bases at V and 6 bases at J, with 13 bases between. Germline V lookup: CDR1 SGHRS, CDR2 YFSETQ. This CDR3 has 15 residues. The CDR3 loop reads CASSLGQDASQPQHF. CDR3 DNA sequence: TGCGCCAGCAGCTTGGGACAGGACGCAAGTCAGCCCCAGCATTTT.

This chain links TRBV5-8 with TRBJ1-1; D uncertain. Trimming removed 4 bases at V and 11 bases at J, with 18 bases between. CDR3 length: 13 amino acids. The germline V gene has CDR1 SGHTS and CDR2 YDEGEE. CDR3 sequence: CASSRSWEEVAFF. The CDR3 region has the DNA TGTGCCAGCAGCCGATCCTGGGAAGAGGTCGCTTTCTTT.

The chain has TRBV6-5 and TRBJ1-6, with 7 bases lining up with TRBD1. The germline V gene encodes CDR1 MNHEY and CDR2 SVGAGI. V dropped 6 bases and J dropped 10; count of bases not matched to a gene: 6. This CDR3 is built from 13 residues. CDR3: CASRSTGVSPLHF. The CDR3 DNA reads TGTGCCAGCAGATCTACAGGGGTATCACCCCTCCACTTT.

The chain joins TRBV28 to TRBJ1-5, with D possibly being TRBD1 (6 bases). CDR3 size: 13 residues. The germline V gene has CDR1 MDHEN and CDR2 SYDVKM. V was cut by 6 bases and J by 5 bases, with 11 bases left in between. The CDR3 nucleotides are TGTGCCAGCAGGCAAGGGGGTTATCAGCCCCAGCATTTT. Protein: CASRQGGYQPQHF.

This chain links TRBV25-1 with TRBJ1-1; TRBD1 matches at 7 bases. This CDR3 is 18 amino acids long. J lost 2 bases, V lost 0 bases, and 12 bases had no gene match. The germline CDR1 and CDR2 sequences are MGHDK and SYGVNS. The CDR3 sequence is CASSEYGRSGQANTEAFF. DNA for the CDR3: TGTGCCAGCAGTGAATATGGGCGGTCCGGACAGGCCAACACTGAAGCTTTCTTT.

The chain links TRBV5-1 to TRBJ2-3, with 12 nucleotides matching TRBD2. Germline V gene lookup returns CDR1 SGHRS and CDR2 YFSETQ. V lost 3 bases, J lost 5 bases, and 4 bases stayed unmatched. CDR3 size: 15 residues. In DNA form, the CDR3 reads TGCGCCAGCAGCTCTAGCGGGGGGGTTTTAGATACGCAGTATTTT. Translating it yields CASSSSGGVLDTQYF.

This chain uses TRBV4-1 with TRBJ2-3; no definite D call. CDR1 is MGHRA, CDR2 YSYEKL, per germline. Trimming took 0 bases from V and 2 from J, leaving 15 bases between them. This CDR3 is 17 amino acids long. The CDR3 is CASSQEPPLESTDTQYF. The CDR3 bases are TGCGCCAGCAGCCAAGAACCCCCCCTGGAGTCCACAGATACGCAGTATTTT.

DNA of the CDR3: TGTGCCAGCAGCTCATACAGGGGGACTGAAGCTTTCTTT. It translates to CASSSYRGTEAFF. J is TRBJ1-1 and V is TRBV3-1 (or the pseudogene TRBV3-2); 8 bases map to TRBD1. This CDR3 contains 13 residues. CDR1 is LGHDT, CDR2 YNNKEL, per germline (reference sequence). The trim removed 5 bases at V and 5 bases at J, leaving 4 bases unmatched.

The chain combines TRBV5-1 with TRBJ1-4, with D unclear. This CDR3 is built from 15 residues. Trimming removed 2 bases at V and 0 bases at J, with 8 bases between. The V gene's germline CDR1 is SGHRS and CDR2 YFSETQ. DNA of the CDR3: TGCGCCAGCAGCTTCACAACTGCAACTAATGAAAAACTGTTTTTT. Translating gives CASSFTTATNEKLFF.